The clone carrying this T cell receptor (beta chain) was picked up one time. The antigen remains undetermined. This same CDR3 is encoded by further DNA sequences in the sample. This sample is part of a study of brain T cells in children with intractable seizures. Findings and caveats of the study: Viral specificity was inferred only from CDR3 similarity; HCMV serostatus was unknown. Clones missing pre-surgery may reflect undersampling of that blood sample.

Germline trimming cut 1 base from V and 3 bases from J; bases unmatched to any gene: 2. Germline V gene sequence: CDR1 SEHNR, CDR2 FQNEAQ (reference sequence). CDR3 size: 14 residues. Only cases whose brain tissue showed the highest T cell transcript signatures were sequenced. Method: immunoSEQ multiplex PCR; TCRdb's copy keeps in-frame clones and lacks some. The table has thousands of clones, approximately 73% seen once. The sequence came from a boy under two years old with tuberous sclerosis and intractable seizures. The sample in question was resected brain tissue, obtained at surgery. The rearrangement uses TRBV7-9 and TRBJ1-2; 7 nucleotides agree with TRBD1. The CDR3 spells CASSLGQGDYGYTF. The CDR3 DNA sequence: TGTGCCAGCAGCTTAGGACAGGGAGACTATGGCTACACCTTC.